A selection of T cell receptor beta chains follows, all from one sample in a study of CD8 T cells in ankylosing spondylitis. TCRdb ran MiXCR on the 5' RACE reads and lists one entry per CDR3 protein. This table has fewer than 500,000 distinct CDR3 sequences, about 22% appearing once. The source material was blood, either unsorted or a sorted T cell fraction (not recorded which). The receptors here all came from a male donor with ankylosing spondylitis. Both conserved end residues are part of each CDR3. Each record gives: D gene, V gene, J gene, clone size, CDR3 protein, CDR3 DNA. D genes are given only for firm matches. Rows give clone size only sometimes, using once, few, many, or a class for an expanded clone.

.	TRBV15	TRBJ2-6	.	CATLRSGANVLTF	TGTGCCACCCTCCGCTCTGGGGCCAACGTCCTGACTTTC
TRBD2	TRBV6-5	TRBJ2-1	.	CASSYGGLAVNNEQFF	TGTGCCAGCAGTTACGGGGGACTAGCGGTAAACAATGAGCAGTTCTTC
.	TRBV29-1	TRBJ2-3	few	CSATELAGTQYF	TGCAGCGCTACGGAACTAGCTGGTACGCAGTATTTT
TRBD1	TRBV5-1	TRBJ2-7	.	CASSLQHGTGDNEQYF	TGCGCCAGCAGCTTGCAACACGGGACAGGGGACAACGAGCAGTACTTC
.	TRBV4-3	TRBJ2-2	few	CASSLATGSLGAGELFF	TGCGCCAGCAGCCTCGCAACAGGGTCTCTCGGGGCCGGGGAGCTGTTTTTT
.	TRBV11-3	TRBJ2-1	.	CASRGGGVNEQFF	TGTGCCAGCAGAGGGGGAGGAGTAAATGAGCAGTTCTTC
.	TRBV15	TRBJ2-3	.	CATSFWQTEADTQYF	TGTGCCACCAGCTTTTGGCAAACGGAGGCAGATACGCAGTATTTT
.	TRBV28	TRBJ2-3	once	CASTNFEVGGTDTQYF	TGTGCCAGCACCAACTTTGAGGTTGGGGGCACAGATACGCAGTATTTT
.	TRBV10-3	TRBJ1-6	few	CAISVGDRSYNSPLHF	TGTGCCATCAGTGTGGGGGATAGGTCCTATAATTCACCCCTCCACTTT
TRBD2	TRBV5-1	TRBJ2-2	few	CASSLFAGVGNTGELFF	TGCGCCAGCAGCTTGTTCGCGGGAGTCGGCAACACCGGGGAGCTGTTTTTT
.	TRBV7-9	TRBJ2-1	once	CASSTEVGLTPFF	TGTGCCAGCAGCACAGAGGTGGGGCTAACCCCTTTCTTC
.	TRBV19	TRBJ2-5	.	CASGGETQYF	TGTGCCAGTGGCGGCGAGACCCAGTACTTC
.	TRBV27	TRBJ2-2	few	CASSPEYGELFF	TGTGCCAGTTCTCCGGAATACGGGGAGCTGTTTTTT
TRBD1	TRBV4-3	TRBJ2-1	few	CASSQELGQGFNEQFF	TGCGCCAGCAGCCAAGAGCTAGGACAGGGGTTCAATGAGCAGTTCTTC
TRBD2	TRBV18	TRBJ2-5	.	CASSLAGAQETQYF	TGTGCCAGCTCTCTAGCGGGAGCGCAGGAGACCCAGTACTTC
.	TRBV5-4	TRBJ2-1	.	CASSLRREWGNEQFF	TGTGCCAGCAGCTTAAGGCGGGAATGGGGAAACGAGCAGTTCTTC
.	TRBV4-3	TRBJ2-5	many	CASSQDRGRETQYF	TGCGCCAGCAGCCAAGATAGGGGACGGGAGACCCAGTACTTC
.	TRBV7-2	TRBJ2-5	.	CASSLVSASEETQYF	TGTGCCAGCAGCTTAGTCTCGGCTAGCGAAGAGACCCAGTACTTC
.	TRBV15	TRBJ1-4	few	CATSEAPLANEKLFF	TGTGCCACCAGTGAGGCCCCCTTGGCTAATGAAAAACTGTTTTTT
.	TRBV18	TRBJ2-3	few	CASSPVDYTDTQYF	TGTGCCAGCTCACCCGTGGACTACACAGATACGCAGTATTTT
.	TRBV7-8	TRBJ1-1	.	CASSFLYPGKAFF	TGTGCCAGCAGCTTTTTATATCCGGGAAAAGCTTTCTTT
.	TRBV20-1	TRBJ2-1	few	CSARAGVEQFF	TGCAGTGCACGCGCAGGGGTTGAGCAGTTCTTC
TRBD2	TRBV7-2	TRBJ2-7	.	CASSLVASGWFSYEQYF	TGTGCCAGCAGCTTAGTCGCTAGCGGATGGTTCTCCTACGAGCAGTACTTC
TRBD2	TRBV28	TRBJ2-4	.	CASAGTSGRVAKNIQYF	TGTGCCAGTGCCGGGACTAGCGGGAGGGTTGCCAAAAACATTCAGTACTTC
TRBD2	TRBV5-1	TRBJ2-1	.	CASSLPLAGGRNEQFF	TGCGCCAGCAGCCTCCCACTAGCGGGAGGTCGGAATGAGCAGTTCTTC
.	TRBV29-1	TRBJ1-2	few	CSVVKEINYGYTF	TGCAGCGTGGTTAAAGAAATCAACTATGGCTACACCTTC
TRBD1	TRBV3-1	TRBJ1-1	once	CASSQLGRGSTEAFF	TGTGCCAGCAGCCAACTAGGCAGGGGGAGCACTGAAGCTTTCTTT
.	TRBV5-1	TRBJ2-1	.	CASSLRQGYNEQFF	TGCGCCAGCAGCTTACGCCAGGGTTACAATGAGCAGTTCTTC
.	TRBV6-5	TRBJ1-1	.	CASSYTNPIRGRATEAFF	TGTGCCAGCAGTTACACCAACCCCATAAGGGGGAGGGCCACTGAAGCTTTCTTT
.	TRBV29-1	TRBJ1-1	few	CSGSGATDTEAFF	TGCAGCGGGTCAGGGGCAACGGACACTGAAGCTTTCTTT
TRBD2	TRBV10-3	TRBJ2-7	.	CAISERLAVSYEQYF	TGTGCCATCAGTGAAAGGCTAGCGGTATCCTACGAGCAGTACTTC
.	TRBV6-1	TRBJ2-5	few	CASRPHVDQETQYF	TGTGCCAGCAGGCCTCACGTTGACCAAGAGACCCAGTACTTC
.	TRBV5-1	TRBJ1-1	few	CASSLRVESEAFF	TGCGCCAGCAGCTTACGGGTGGAATCTGAAGCTTTCTTT
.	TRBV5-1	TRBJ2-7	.	CASSLTALLAEQYF	TGCGCCAGCAGCTTGACGGCTCTCCTGGCCGAGCAGTACTTC
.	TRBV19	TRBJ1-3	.	CASSIVGRSSGNTIYF	TGTGCCAGTAGTATTGTGGGCCGCTCCTCTGGAAACACCATATATTTT
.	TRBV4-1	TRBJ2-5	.	CASSQAGLAAETQYF	TGCGCCAGCAGCCAAGCGGGCCTAGCAGCAGAGACCCAGTACTTC
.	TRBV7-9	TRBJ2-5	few	CASEGDNRYQETQYF	TGTGCCAGTGAGGGAGACAACCGGTACCAAGAGACCCAGTACTTC
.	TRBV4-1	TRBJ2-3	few	CASSKSGGSAPTDTQYF	TGCGCCAGCAGTAAAAGTGGGGGTAGCGCACCAACAGATACGCAGTATTTT
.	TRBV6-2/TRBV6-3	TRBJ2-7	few	CASSSYAVSSYEQYF	TGTGCCAGCAGTTCCTACGCGGTAAGCTCCTACGAGCAGTACTTC
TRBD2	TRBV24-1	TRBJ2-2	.	CATSEAGGPGGELFF	TGTGCCACCAGTGAAGCGGGAGGGCCTGGCGGGGAGCTGTTTTTT